The clone carrying this T cell receptor beta chain was recorded once. Produced via immunoSEQ multiplex PCR; TCRdb's table is partial and in-frame only. The sample has roughly 10,000 clones, around nine tenths seen once. The data originate from a study of blood T cell repertoires in COVID-19. The sequencing sample was made of peripheral blood. The sequence was obtained from a man aged 25-40 years with active or convalescent COVID-19.

CDR3 sequence (DNA): TGCGCCAGCAGCTTGGCCTTGGGGGGAGTTGGCAATCAGCCCCAGCATTTT. It codes for CASSLALGGVGNQPQHF. This chain links TRBV5-1 with TRBJ1-5; a weak D match, TRBD1 (5 bases). CDR1 and CDR2 from the germline V gene are SGHRS and YFSETQ. This CDR3 spans 17 amino acids. Trimming removed 0 bases at V and 2 bases at J, with 15 bases between.